This T cell receptor beta chain originates from a study of cytomegalovirus exposure and HLA in healthy donors. Study-level results: Associated with HLA alleles at 0.05 false discovery rate in a later analysis were about 17,000 TCR beta sequences.

A remark on this clone: Antigen specificity is unknown.

Trimming removed 0 bases from V and 8 bases from J, with 13 bases in between. This CDR3 is built from 14 residues. Per germline, CDR1 MNHEY and CDR2 SVGAGI. Primers for the PCR totalled 60 Vbeta and 13 Jbeta. The assay was immunoSEQ multiplex PCR, and TCRdb's table has in-frame clones only and misses some. The sample records around 230,000 clones, 80% to 90% being singletons. This chain connects TRBV6-5 to TRBJ1-2; D perhaps matches TRBD1 (6 bases). The sequence derives from a girl aged 2-10 years in good health and CMV-seronegative. Sequencing used PBMCs. The CDR3 loop is CASSYSYRAGGYTF. The CDR3 nucleotides read TGTGCCAGCAGTTACTCTTACAGGGCGGGCGGCTACACCTTC.